These T cell receptor beta chains were read from a single sample in a study of CD8 T cells in Susac syndrome. MiXCR, applied by TCRdb to the immunoSEQ multiplex PCR reads, yields one record per CDR3 protein. The table shows some 110,000 distinct CDR3 sequences, with approximately 93% occurring only once. Specimen: CD4+ T cells from PBMCs. The receptor set was obtained from a human donor with multiple sclerosis. The CDR3 runs from the conserved cysteine through the conserved F or W. A D gene is named only where the DNA matches it firmly. Not all rows give a size; the values are once, few, many and, for expanded clones, a class.

D gene	V gene	clone size	J gene	CDR3 DNA	CDR3 protein
TRBD1	TRBV6-6	-	TRBJ2-1	TGTGCCAGCAGCTACAGAGGGGGCTGGGATGAGCAGTTCTTC	CASSYRGGWDEQFF
-	TRBV28	-	TRBJ2-5	TGTGCCAGCAGCCGCTCCGGGTCCTTCCAAGAGACCCAGTACTTC	CASSRSGSFQETQYF
-	TRBV4-3	-	TRBJ1-1	TGCGCCAGCAGCCAAGATCATGGGCAGCCTAAAGCTTTCTTT	CASSQDHGQPKAFF
-	TRBV5-6	-	TRBJ2-1	TGTGCCAGCAGCTGGGGTACAGGGAGCTCCTACAATGAGCAGTTCTTC	CASSWGTGSSYNEQFF
TRBD1	TRBV12-3/TRBV12-4	-	TRBJ1-2	TGTGCCAGCAGTTGGACAGGGGGCGGCTACACCTTC	CASSWTGGGYTF
-	TRBV7-9	-	TRBJ2-1	TGTGCCAGCAGCTCGCAGGGTGGGCATGAGCAGTTCTTC	CASSSQGGHEQFF
TRBD2	TRBV20-1	-	TRBJ2-2	TGCAGTGCTAGACCGGGACTAGCGGGGGGGGACACCGGGGAGCTGTTTTTT	CSARPGLAGGDTGELFF
-	TRBV20-1	-	TRBJ1-4	TGCAGTGCTAGACCCCGGTCGGAAAAACTGTTTTTT	CSARPRSEKLFF
-	TRBV7-9	-	TRBJ2-7	TGTGCCAGCGCCCTAGCCGGGAAGCGGTCCTACGAGCAGTACTTC	CASALAGKRSYEQYF
TRBD1	TRBV5-1	-	TRBJ2-1	TGCGCCAGCAGCTTGGAGGGACAGGGTTACAATGAGCAGTTCTTC	CASSLEGQGYNEQFF
-	TRBV15	once	TRBJ2-2	TGTGCCACCAGCGGATCAAGGGGTTCCGGGGAGCTGTTTTTT	CATSGSRGSGELFF